The sequence of this T cell receptor beta chain was determined in a study of patients and donors after allogeneic stem cell transplantation. The length of the CDR3 is 14 residues. The germline gives CDR1 SEHNR, CDR2 FQNEAQ (reference sequence). V lost 5 bases and J 2 bases, leaving 11 bases between the germline ends. This clonotype was seen a handful of times. MiXCR was run by TCRdb on the RT-PCR reads, yielding one entry per CDR3 protein. The sample contains roughly 150,000 distinct CDR3 sequences, 24% of which appear only once. This sequence originates from a human donor who was either an allogeneic HSCT recipient or a stem cell or donor lymphocyte infusion donor (not recorded which). It is not recorded whose cells these are; they may come from a transplant donor. The chain carries TRBV7-9 and TRBJ2-3; tentative D call: TRBD2 (6 bases). The sequenced sample was blood, either unsorted or a sorted T cell fraction (not recorded which). The CDR3 DNA reads as TGTGCCAGCAGCCCCGCGGGGAACACAGATACGCAGTATTTT. Its protein is CASSPAGNTDTQYF.